The rows below give T cell receptor beta chains drawn from one sample of a study of blood T cell dynamics during melanoma immunotherapy. Using immunoSEQ multiplex PCR, the repertoire was profiled, and TCRdb retains in-frame clones only, with some absent. The profile covers roughly 9,700 clones, with about 88% appearing a single time and approximately 9.8% taken by the ten largest. The sample consisted of blood, taken from a patient treated with checkpoint blockade. The receptors come from a human donor with melanoma. The CDR3 runs from the conserved cysteine through the conserved F or W. A D gene is named only where the DNA matches it firmly. The size field is filled for only some rows; it gives once, few, many or a size class.

v_call	clone_size	cdr3_length	d_call	j_call	cdr3_nt	cdr3_aa
TRBV19	.	15	.	TRBJ1-1	TGTGCCAGTAAGGGACTCCTCGGTAGGGGCACTGAAGCTTTCTTT	CASKGLLGRGTEAFF
TRBV19	.	13	.	TRBJ1-5	TGTGCCAGTAAGGATTGGATTGATCAGCCCCAGCATTTT	CASKDWIDQPQHF
TRBV19	.	14	.	TRBJ2-2	TGTGCCAGTAGTAGGGGGCGTGGGACCGGGGAGCTGTTTTTT	CASSRGRGTGELFF
TRBV10-3	.	13	.	TRBJ2-1	TGTGCCATCAGTGTCCTCCCGGGCAATGAGCAGTTCTTC	CAISVLPGNEQFF
TRBV6-5	.	15	.	TRBJ2-1	TGTGCCAGCAGTTACTTTAGCGCGGACTCCAATGAGCAGTTCTTC	CASSYFSADSNEQFF
TRBV7-9	.	15	TRBD2	TRBJ2-3	TGTGCCAGCGGGACTAGCGGGGCGGGCACAGATACGCAGTATTTT	CASGTSGAGTDTQYF
TRBV6-1	.	15	.	TRBJ1-3	TGTGCCAGCAGTCTCGGGGGAGGCTCTGGAAACACCATATATTTT	CASSLGGGSGNTIYF
TRBV5-4	.	16	.	TRBJ2-1	TGTGCCAGCAGCTTGGGAGGTGATAGCTCCTACAATGAGCAGTTCTTC	CASSLGGDSSYNEQFF
TRBV18	.	11	.	TRBJ2-7	TGTGCCAGCTCACCTAAATACGAGCAGTACTTC	CASSPKYEQYF
TRBV15	.	15	TRBD2	TRBJ2-5	TGTGCCACCAGCAGAGTGACTAGCGGGGAAGAGACCCAGTACTTC	CATSRVTSGEETQYF
TRBV11-2	.	14	.	TRBJ2-5	TGTGCCAGCAGCCCGACCGGGCCACAAGAGACCCAGTACTTC	CASSPTGPQETQYF
TRBV9	.	15	.	TRBJ2-7	TGTGCCAGCAGCATTTCCGGGACCCCAAGCGACGAGCAGTACTTC	CASSISGTPSDEQYF
TRBV6-5	.	15	.	TRBJ2-2	TGTGCCAGCAGTTACGGGGGGCATAGGACCGGGGAGCTGTTTTTT	CASSYGGHRTGELFF
TRBV19	large	15	.	TRBJ1-6	TGTGCCACCAAACCCCCCGGGGGCTCTAATTCACCCCTCCACTTT	CATKPPGGSNSPLHF
TRBV7-2	.	17	TRBD2	TRBJ2-1	TGTGCCAGCAGCTCGGGTACGGGGGGGAGCTCCTACAATGAGCAGTTCTTC	CASSSGTGGSSYNEQFF
TRBV30	.	13	.	TRBJ1-5	TGTGCCTGGGATAAGGGGAGGAATCAGCCCCAGCATTTT	CAWDKGRNQPQHF
TRBV7-7	.	15	.	TRBJ2-5	TGTGCTAGCAGCTTAGGGGGGCGGGGACAAGAGACCCAGTACTTC	CASSLGGRGQETQYF
TRBV6-5	.	16	.	TRBJ2-1	TGTGCCAGCAGTTACTCTGGTGGGGGCCCCTACAATGAGCAGTTCTTC	CASSYSGGGPYNEQFF
TRBV27	.	16	TRBD2	TRBJ2-3	TGTGCCAGCAGTTCCACCGGGACTAGGAGCACAGATACGCAGTATTTT	CASSSTGTRSTDTQYF
TRBV28	.	19	.	TRBJ2-1	TGTGCCAGCAGTACCGTTACCCGGGACGGGGTTGGGCCGAGAGGTGAGCAGTTCTTC	CASSTVTRDGVGPRGEQFF
TRBV2	.	13	.	TRBJ1-2	TGTGCCAGCATCTTGGAGGAGGGCTATGGCTACACCTTC	CASILEEGYGYTF
TRBV5-1	.	14	.	TRBJ2-3	TGCGCCAGCAGCTTCCGGGAAGAAACAGATACGCAGTATTTT	CASSFREETDTQYF
TRBV28	.	17	TRBD2	TRBJ2-3	TGTGCCAGCAGTTTAACGGAGTTAGCGGGACTGACAGATACGCAGTATTTT	CASSLTELAGLTDTQYF
TRBV5-1	.	15	.	TRBJ1-1	TGCGCCAGCAGCCCGGAGGTAGCTTTGAACACTGAAGCTTTCTTT	CASSPEVALNTEAFF
TRBV5-4	.	15	TRBD2	TRBJ2-1	TGTGCCAGCTTAAAGCGGGGGGACCACTACAATGAGCAGTTCTTC	CASLKRGDHYNEQFF
TRBV7-9	.	13	.	TRBJ1-4	TGTGCCAGCAGCTTAACCAAACCAGGGGAACTGTTTTTT	CASSLTKPGELFF
TRBV6-5	.	15	.	TRBJ2-3	TGTGCCAGCAGCCTACTAGGACGGAGCACAGATACGCAGTATTTT	CASSLLGRSTDTQYF
TRBV19	once	15	.	TRBJ1-5	TGTGCCAGTAGTATTTTGAGGACAGATCCTCAGCCCCAGCATTTT	CASSILRTDPQPQHF
TRBV7-9	.	12	.	TRBJ2-7	TGTGCCAGCAGCTATCAAGGCTACGAGCAGTACTTC	CASSYQGYEQYF
TRBV9	.	13	.	TRBJ2-3	TGTGCCAGCAGCGTAGAGTCAACAGATACGCAGTATTTT	CASSVESTDTQYF
TRBV7-9	.	14	.	TRBJ1-5	TGTGCCAGCAGCTTGGGGGGAGAAGATCAGCCCCAGCATTTT	CASSLGGEDQPQHF
TRBV5-5	.	13	.	TRBJ1-1	TGTGCCAGCAGCTTGGGAGTTAACACTGAAGCTTTCTTT	CASSLGVNTEAFF
TRBV29-1	.	14	.	TRBJ2-3	TGCAGCGTTGTATACTACACTAGCACAGATACGCAGTATTTT	CSVVYYTSTDTQYF
TRBV27	few	15	.	TRBJ2-7	TGTGCCAGCAGTGCTGGGACTCCGACTACCTACGAGCAGTACTTC	CASSAGTPTTYEQYF
TRBV14	.	17	.	TRBJ2-4	TGTGCCAGCAGCTCACTGGCCGGGCTCGGGGCCAAAAACATTCAGTACTTC	CASSSLAGLGAKNIQYF
TRBV28	.	16	.	TRBJ2-1	TGTGCCAGCAGTTTATTCATCCGGGACGCCAAAACCCAGCAGTTCTTC	CASSLFIRDAKTQQFF
TRBV28	.	14	.	TRBJ1-4	TGTGCCAGCAGGGACTCCCGGTCCGGGGGAAAACTGTTTTTT	CASRDSRSGGKLFF
TRBV4-2	once	14	.	TRBJ2-3	TGTGCCAGCAGCCAAGACCAAGGAGCAGATACGCAGTATTTT	CASSQDQGADTQYF
TRBV5-1	.	15	.	TRBJ1-1	TGCGCCAGCAGCCCGATGGACGGCTTGAACACTGAAGCTTTCTTT	CASSPMDGLNTEAFF
TRBV27	.	16	TRBD1	TRBJ2-7	TGTGCCAGCAGTTCACGCCGGGACAGCCTTACATACGAGCAGTACTTC	CASSSRRDSLTYEQYF
TRBV5-1	.	14	.	TRBJ1-4	TGCGCCAGCAGCTTGGGGGGACGGGTGGAGCAACTGTTTTTT	CASSLGGRVEQLFF
TRBV5-4	.	15	.	TRBJ2-7	TGTGCCAGCAGCTTGGGTCAGGGAAGTTCCTACGAGCAGTACTTC	CASSLGQGSSYEQYF
TRBV7-6	.	17	TRBD2	TRBJ2-3	TGTGCCAGCAGTCCCTTTAGCGGGAGAGAGGGCACAGATACGCAGTATTTT	CASSPFSGREGTDTQYF